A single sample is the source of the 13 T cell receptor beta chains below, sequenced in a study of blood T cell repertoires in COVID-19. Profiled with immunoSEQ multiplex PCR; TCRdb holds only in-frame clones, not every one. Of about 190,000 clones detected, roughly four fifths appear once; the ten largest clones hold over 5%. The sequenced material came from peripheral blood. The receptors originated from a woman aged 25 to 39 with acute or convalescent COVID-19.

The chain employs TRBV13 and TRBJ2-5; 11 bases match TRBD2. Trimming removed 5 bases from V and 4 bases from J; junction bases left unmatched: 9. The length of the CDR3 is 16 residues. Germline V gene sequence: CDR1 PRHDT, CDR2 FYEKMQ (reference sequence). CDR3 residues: CASSATSGSLRETQYF. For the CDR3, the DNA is TGTGCCAGCAGCGCCACTAGCGGGAGCTTGAGAGAGACCCAGTACTTC.

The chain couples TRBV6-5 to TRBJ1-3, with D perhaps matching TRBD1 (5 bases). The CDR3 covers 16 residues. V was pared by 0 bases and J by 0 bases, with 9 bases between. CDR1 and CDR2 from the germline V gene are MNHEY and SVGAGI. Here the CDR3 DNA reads TGTGCCAGCAGTTACTCGAGTAGGGGCTCTGGAAACACCATATATTTT. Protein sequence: CASSYSSRGSGNTIYF.

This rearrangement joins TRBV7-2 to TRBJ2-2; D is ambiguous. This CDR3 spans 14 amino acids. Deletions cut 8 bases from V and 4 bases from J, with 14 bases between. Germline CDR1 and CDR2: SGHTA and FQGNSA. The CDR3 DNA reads TGTGCCAGCGGATCGGGTCGGAGCACCGGGGAGCTGTTTTTT. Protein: CASGSGRSTGELFF.

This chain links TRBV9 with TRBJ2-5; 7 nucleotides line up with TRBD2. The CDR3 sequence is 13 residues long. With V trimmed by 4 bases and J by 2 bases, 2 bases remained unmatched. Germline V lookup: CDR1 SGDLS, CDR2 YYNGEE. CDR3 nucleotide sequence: TGTGCCAGCAGCTCGGGGGGTCAAGAGACCCAGTACTTC. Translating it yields CASSSGGQETQYF.

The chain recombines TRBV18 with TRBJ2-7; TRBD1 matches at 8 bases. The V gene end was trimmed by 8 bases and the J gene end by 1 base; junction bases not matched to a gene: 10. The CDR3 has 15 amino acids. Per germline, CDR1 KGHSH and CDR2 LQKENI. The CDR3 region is CASTASQGGSYEQYF. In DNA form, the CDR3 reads TGTGCCAGCACTGCCTCACAGGGGGGATCCTACGAGCAGTACTTC.

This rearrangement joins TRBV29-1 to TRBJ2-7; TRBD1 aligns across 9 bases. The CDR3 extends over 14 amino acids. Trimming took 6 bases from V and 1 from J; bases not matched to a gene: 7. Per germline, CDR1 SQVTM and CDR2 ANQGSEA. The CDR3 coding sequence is TGCAGCGTGGGGGGACAGGGAAGGTCCTACGAGCAGTACTTC. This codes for CSVGGQGRSYEQYF.

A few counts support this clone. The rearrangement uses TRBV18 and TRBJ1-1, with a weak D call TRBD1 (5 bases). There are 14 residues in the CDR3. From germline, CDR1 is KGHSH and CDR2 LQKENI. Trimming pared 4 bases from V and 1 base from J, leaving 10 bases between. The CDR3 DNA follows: TGTGCCAGCTCACAGTCCAGGGCGAACACTGAAGCTTTCTTT. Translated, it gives CASSQSRANTEAFF.

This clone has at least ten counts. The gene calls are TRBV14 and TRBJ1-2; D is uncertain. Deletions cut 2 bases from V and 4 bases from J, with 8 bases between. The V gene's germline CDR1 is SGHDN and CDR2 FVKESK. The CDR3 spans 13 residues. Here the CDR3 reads CASSQPAGYGYTF. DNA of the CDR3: TGTGCCAGCAGCCAACCAGCGGGCTATGGCTACACCTTC. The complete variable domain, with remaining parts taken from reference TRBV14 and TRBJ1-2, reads EAGVTQFPSHSVIEKGQTVTLRCDPISGHDNLYWYRRVMGKEIKFLLHFVKESKQDESGMPNNRFLAERTGGTYSTLKVQPAELEDSGVYFCASSQPAGYGYTFGSGTRLTVV.

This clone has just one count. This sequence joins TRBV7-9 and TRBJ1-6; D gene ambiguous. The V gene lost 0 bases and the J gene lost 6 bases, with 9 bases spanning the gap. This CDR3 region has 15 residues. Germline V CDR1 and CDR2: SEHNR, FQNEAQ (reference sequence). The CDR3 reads CASSLARQPNSPLHF. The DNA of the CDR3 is TGTGCCAGCAGCTTAGCGCGGCAGCCTAATTCACCCCTCCACTTT.

The CDR3 loop reads CASSQDRGPDYGYTF. CDR3 bases: TGTGCCAGCAGCCAAGACAGGGGACCCGACTATGGCTACACCTTC. The chain employs TRBV4-2 and TRBJ1-2; TRBD1 is a possible D gene (6 bases). Germline V gives CDR1 LGHNA, CDR2 YNFKEQ. CDR3 length equals 15 residues. Trimming cost V 0 bases and J 3 bases, with 11 bases left between them.

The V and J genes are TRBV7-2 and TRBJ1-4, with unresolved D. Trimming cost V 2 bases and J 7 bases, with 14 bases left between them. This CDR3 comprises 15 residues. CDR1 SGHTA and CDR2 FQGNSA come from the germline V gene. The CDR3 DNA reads TGTGCCAGCAGCTTACATGGGAGGGCGCGTGAAAAACTGTTTTTT. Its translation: CASSLHGRAREKLFF. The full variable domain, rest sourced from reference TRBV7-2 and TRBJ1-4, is GAGVSQSPSNKVTEKGKDVELRCDPISGHTALYWYRQSLGQGLEFLIYFQGNSAPDKSGLPSDRFSAERTGGSVSTLTIQRTQQEDSAVYLCASSLHGRAREKLFFGSGTQLSVL.

DNA for the CDR3: TGTGCCAGCACCCCGGGACAGGGAAGCAATCAGCCCCAGCATTTT. This translates into CASTPGQGSNQPQHF. This chain connects TRBV28 to TRBJ1-5, with 9 bases matching TRBD1. Trimming cost V 7 bases and J 1 base; bases outside gene matches: 5. CDR1 and CDR2 (germline): MDHEN, SYDVKM. CDR3 length: 15 residues.

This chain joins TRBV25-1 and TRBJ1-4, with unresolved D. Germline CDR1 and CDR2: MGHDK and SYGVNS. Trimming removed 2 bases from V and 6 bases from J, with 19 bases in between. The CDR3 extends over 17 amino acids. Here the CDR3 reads CASSERSGRFFHEKLFF. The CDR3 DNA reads TGTGCCAGCAGTGAACGCAGTGGGAGGTTCTTTCATGAAAAACTGTTTTTT. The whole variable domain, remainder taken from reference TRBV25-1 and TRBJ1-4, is EADIYQTPRYLVIGTGKKITLECSQTMGHDKMYWYQQDPGMELHLIHYSYGVNSTEKGDLSSESTVSRIRTEHFPLTLESARPSHTSQYLCASSERSGRFFHEKLFFGSGTQLSVL.